This entry lists 21 T cell receptor beta chains sequenced from one sample in a study of blood T cell repertoires in COVID-19. Sequencing used immunoSEQ multiplex PCR; TCRdb keeps in-frame clones, though not all of them. Among approximately 140,000 clones, roughly 90% were seen once, and the ten largest hold roughly 1.2%. The source material was PBMCs or T cells enriched from blood (not recorded which). The receptors were sampled from a woman between 25 and 40 years old with acute COVID-19.

V is TRBV29-1 and J is TRBJ1-6, with TRBD1 matching 8 bases. V was clipped by 5 bases and J by 7 bases; unmatched bases: 7. The CDR3 runs to 14 residues. The germline CDR1 and CDR2 sequences are SQVTM and ANQGSEA. The CDR3 DNA sequence: TGCAGCGTTCGGACAGGGTTGAGAAATTCACCCCTCCACTTT. This gives the protein CSVRTGLRNSPLHF. Filled out from reference TRBV29-1 and TRBJ1-6, the complete variable domain reads SAVISQKPSRDICQRGTSLTIQCQVDSQVTMMFWYRQQPGQSLTLIATANQGSEATYESGFVIDKFPISRPNLTFSTLTVSNMSPEDSSIYLCSVRTGLRNSPLHFGNGTRLTVT.

The rearrangement links TRBV28 to TRBJ1-2, with 9 bases fitting TRBD1. V was clipped by 6 bases and J by 7 bases; unmatched bases: 12. Per the germline V gene, CDR1 is MDHEN and CDR2 is SYDVKM. This CDR3 spans 15 amino acids. The CDR3 DNA reads TGTGCCAGCAGCGCGCCGACAGGGGGAATAGGTGGCTACACCTTC. This encodes CASSAPTGGIGGYTF.

As DNA, the CDR3 is TGTGCCAGCGACAGGGGAGAAATCTCCAATACGCAGTATTTT. Translated: CASDRGEISNTQYF. The chain uses TRBV2 and TRBJ2-3; 8 positions match TRBD1. The V gene end was trimmed by 8 bases and the J gene end by 7 bases; junction bases not matched to a gene: 11. CDR1 is SNHLY, CDR2 FYNNEI, per germline. The CDR3 has 14 residues.

The V and J genes are TRBV7-2 and TRBJ2-1; a possible D gene is TRBD1 (6 bases). Germline-derived CDR1 and CDR2 are SGHTA and FQGNSA. The CDR3 length is 13 residues. The germline V and J ends were trimmed by 1 base and 7 bases, with 8 bases remaining between them. The CDR3 loop is CASSLERGNEQFF. CDR3 nucleotide sequence: TGTGCCAGCAGCTTAGAGAGGGGGAATGAGCAGTTCTTC.

Only one count was recorded for this clone. This sequence joins TRBV28 and TRBJ2-5; D may be TRBD1 (7 bases). Germline CDR1 and CDR2: MDHEN and SYDVKM. The CDR3 length is 18 residues. Trimming removed 6 bases from V and 5 bases from J, with 28 bases in between. This CDR3 reads CASSQEEGAGGFWETQYF. In DNA, the CDR3 is TGTGCCAGCAGCCAAGAGGAGGGGGCAGGGGGTTTTTGGGAGACCCAGTACTTC.

The V gene is TRBV10-3, the J gene TRBJ1-3; D possibly corresponds to TRBD1 (6 bases). Germline V gives CDR1 ENHRY, CDR2 SYGVKD. V shed 5 bases and J shed 0 bases, with 14 bases lying between them. The length of the CDR3 is 16 residues. CDR3 sequence reads: CAISSGRGGSGNTIYF. CDR3 DNA sequence: TGTGCCATCAGTTCTGGGAGGGGGGGCTCTGGAAACACCATATATTTT.

The chain carries TRBV7-6 and TRBJ2-6; weak D call: TRBD1 (5 bases). The germline V gene encodes CDR1 SGHVS and CDR2 FNYEAQ. The V end was cut by 5 bases, the J end by 2 bases, with 22 bases between. This CDR3 spans 19 amino acids. For the CDR3, the DNA is TGTGCCAGCAGCCGAATCCAGGGTGGTCTTGTCACTGGGGCCAACGTCCTGACTTTC. Translating it yields CASSRIQGGLVTGANVLTF.

This rearrangement joins TRBV28 to TRBJ2-2; 10 bases match TRBD1. The CDR3 runs 15 residues. V was pared by 6 bases and J by 4 bases, with 5 bases of the junction left unmatched. CDR1 MDHEN and CDR2 SYDVKM come from the germline V gene. CDR3 sequence: CASRRDRGPTGELFF. DNA for the CDR3: TGTGCCAGCAGGCGAGACAGGGGGCCCACCGGGGAGCTGTTTTTT.

The chain has TRBV5-1 and TRBJ2-4; perhaps TRBD1 as D (6 bases). V dropped 3 bases and J dropped 8 bases, with 12 bases sitting between them. The length of the CDR3 is 13 residues. Germline V lookup: CDR1 SGHRS, CDR2 YFSETQ. The CDR3 DNA sequence: TGCGCCAGCAGCTACGAACACAGGGACATTCAGTACTTC. The encoded protein is CASSYEHRDIQYF.

This clone was recorded only once. The chain employs TRBV5-3 and TRBJ2-1; 9 bases line up with TRBD1. TRBV5-3 is an ORF, and what it does is uncertain. Trimming took 3 bases from V and 5 from J; bases not matched to a gene: 6. The CDR3 has 15 amino acids. CDR3 nucleotide sequence: TGTGCCAGAAGCTCTACAGGGGGCATGGACAATGAGCAGTTCTTC. Translating gives CARSSTGGMDNEQFF.

V is TRBV28 and J is TRBJ1-1; 7 nucleotides agree with TRBD1. This CDR3 spans 15 amino acids. Germline V gene lookup returns CDR1 MDHEN and CDR2 SYDVKM. Trimming at V came to 5 bases and at J to 4 bases, leaving 10 bases not matched to a gene. The CDR3 loop reads CASSGLDREVTEAFF. DNA for the CDR3: TGTGCCAGCAGTGGACTCGACAGGGAGGTCACTGAAGCTTTCTTT.

This chain connects TRBV30 to TRBJ1-5; D unclear. The CDR3 extends over 15 amino acids. The V end was cut by 2 bases, the J end by 10 bases, with 21 bases between. Germline CDR1 reads GTSNPN; CDR2 reads SVGIG (reference sequence). CDR3 bases: TGTGCCTGGAGTCCCCCGGGTGCAGAAATCAGCCCCCAGCATTTT. Amino acid sequence: CAWSPPGAEISPQHF.

This clone occurred a few times. This chain uses TRBV6-6 with TRBJ1-2; perhaps TRBD1 as D (6 bases). Trimming shortened V by 5 bases and J by 0 bases, and 19 bases separated the two germline ends. This CDR3 is 17 amino acids long. The V gene's germline CDR1 is MNHNY and CDR2 SVGAGI (reference sequence). CDR3 in amino acids: CASSLIPGADANYGYTF. CDR3 DNA sequence: TGTGCCAGCAGTCTTATTCCAGGGGCAGACGCTAACTATGGCTACACCTTC.

The CDR3 loop is CASRPRLAGGWQTQYF. CDR3 DNA: TGCGCCAGCAGGCCCCGACTAGCGGGAGGTTGGCAGACCCAGTACTTC. V usage is TRBV10-2 and J usage is TRBJ2-5; the match to TRBD2 covers 13 bases. The V segment lost 6 bases and the J segment 6 bases; nucleotides outside the gene matches: 10. The germline V gene has CDR1 WSHSY and CDR2 SAAADI. The CDR3 has 16 amino acids.

The chain links TRBV6-2 or TRBV6-3 to TRBJ1-2, with D possibly being TRBD1 (5 bases). The CDR3 consists of 12 residues. V shed 4 bases and J shed 2 bases, with 5 bases lying between them. Germline V lookup: CDR1 MNHEY, CDR2 SVGEGT. CDR3: CASSWTNYGYTF. CDR3 sequence (DNA): TGTGCCAGCAGTTGGACAAACTATGGCTACACCTTC.

This clone came up a few times. The J gene is TRBJ1-6, the V gene TRBV3-1 (or the pseudogene TRBV3-2); 7 bases match TRBD1. CDR3 length: 14 amino acids. In germline, CDR1 is LGHDT, CDR2 YNNKEL (reference sequence). V lost 1 base and J lost 9; bases outside the gene matches: 3. In DNA, the CDR3 is TGTGCCAGCAGCCAAGGACAGGGTACTTCACCCCTCCACTTT. It codes for CASSQGQGTSPLHF.

The CDR3 DNA is TGTGCCAGCAGCTTTGGGACAGGGGTCGAGACCCAGTACTTC. It encodes CASSFGTGVETQYF. The chain combines TRBV11-2 with TRBJ2-5, with 10 bases aligning to TRBD1. The junction had 3 bases not matched to a gene; V was cut back by 3 bases and J by 5 bases. There are 14 residues in the CDR3. The germline CDR1 and CDR2 sequences are SGHAT and FQNNGV.

This chain links TRBV28 with TRBJ1-2; D not resolved. V dropped 5 bases and J dropped 3 bases, with 10 bases sitting between them. Germline V lookup: CDR1 MDHEN, CDR2 SYDVKM. There are 13 residues in the CDR3. CDR3 nucleotides: TGTGCCAGCAGTCCTCTAGTCCACTATGGCTACACCTTC. It codes for CASSPLVHYGYTF.

The chain links TRBV5-3 to TRBJ2-5; D might be TRBD1 (6 bases). TRBV5-3 is an ORF, and what it does is uncertain. This CDR3 has 13 residues. The germline V and J ends were trimmed by 5 bases and 2 bases, with 10 bases remaining between them. The CDR3 region is CARSYGQQETQYF. The CDR3 nucleotides read TGTGCCAGAAGTTACGGACAGCAAGAGACCCAGTACTTC.

This clone was recorded once. The rearrangement joins TRBV18 to TRBJ1-2; TRBD1 matches at 8 bases. CDR1 and CDR2 (germline): KGHSH, LQKENI. Losses at the gene ends were 3 bases for V and 3 bases for J; bases not matched to a gene: 3. This CDR3 spans 14 amino acids. The CDR3 sequence is CASSPGQDDYGYTF. The CDR3, as DNA: TGTGCCAGCTCACCGGGACAGGATGACTATGGCTACACCTTC.

This CDR3 reads CASSQDVALAGGPAYEQYF. The CDR3 bases are TGCGCCAGCAGCCAAGACGTGGCATTGGCGGGAGGGCCGGCCTACGAGCAGTACTTC. The V call is TRBV4-3, the J call TRBJ2-7, with 9 nucleotides matching TRBD2. CDR1 LGHNA and CDR2 YSLEER come from the germline V gene. CDR3 length: 19 residues. The V gene end was trimmed by 0 bases and the J gene end by 2 bases; junction bases not matched to a gene: 14.